This T cell receptor beta chain came from a study of T cells in localized non-small cell lung cancer. The table came from immunoSEQ multiplex PCR; TCRdb's copy has only in-frame clones and leaves some out. The sample lists tens of thousands of clones, 88% seen once, with roughly 9% in the top ten. The CDR3 spans 16 residues. The germline CDR1 and CDR2 sequences are SGHDN and FVKESK. Trimming left V 4 bases short and J 2 bases short, with 12 bases between. Comment on this clone: Antigen specificity is unknown.

Whole-study results and caveats: Measurement of T cell clonality placed uninvolved adjacent lung highest, above the level in tumor. Sequencing, confined to only one tumor region, leaves heterogeneity possible.

The TCR comes from a woman between 35 and 70 years old with stage III lung adenocarcinoma. Source: peripheral blood mononuclear cells, taken before any cancer treatment. The chain couples TRBV14 to TRBJ2-6; no firm D call. The CDR3 bases are TGTGCCAGCAGCCCCCCGAGATGGCCTGGGGCCAACGTCCTGACTTTC. Its translation: CASSPPRWPGANVLTF.